The subject of this entry is one T cell receptor beta chain. This clone has a handful of counts. This clone's antigen is unknown. No per-base quality is available; no much larger clone lies one base away. Taken from the germline V gene, the CDR1 and CDR2 loops are MDHEN and SYDVKM. The CDR3 numbers 14 residues from cysteine through phenylalanine. The retained sequence is limited to the CDR3, 42 bases, with the frame set at the first base. The germline V end is reduced by 9 bases and the J end by 7 bases; junction bases left unmatched: 11. None of the patients had been given any treatment before thyroid surgery. Using T-cell receptor beta sequencing, the researchers looked back retrospectively at clinical samples from patients, gathered between about 2012 and 2019. Library preparation employed PCR. Sequencing used an Illumina HiSeq 4000. High-throughput sequencing was used to profile the TCR beta-chain CDR3 region of each patient. Under the source paper's analysis protocol: The researchers built a classifier to tell apart papillary thyroid cancer patients with distant metastasis, based on CDR3 differences among clinicopathological groups. To measure repertoire diversity the researchers used the Shannon index, while the Morisita-Horn index served to gauge how similar the tumor and blood repertoires were. Clones were called with MiXCR by TCRdb after fastp trimmed the public reads at Q25, and only in-frame beta chains were retained. It is TCRdb's table, rather than the study itself, that gives the V and J calls and clone size. The sample has about 24,000 clones on record, 20% to 25% of them singletons. The top ten clones comprise 13% of the sample.

This sample stems from a study of metastatic and nonmetastatic thyroid tumors (dated by TCRdb to the early 2020s). General notes on the study: Repertoires were compared across peripheral blood and tumor or nodule tissue samples from malignant and benign thyroid patients.

Points the paper makes about the study in general: TCR beta diversity was reported as significantly higher in malignant tumors than in benign nodules, in both blood and tumor samples.

The rearrangement joined TRBV28 to TRBJ1-5, with 8 junctional bases fitting TRBD1. The source is a male donor with papillary thyroid cancer or a benign thyroid nodule (not recorded which). Some clones in this sample may be carry-over from other donors' samples. Material: blood. The CDR3 amino acid sequence is: CARMESRGRQPQHF. In nucleotide form, the sequence is TGTGCCAGAATGGAGAGCAGGGGGCGGCAGCCCCAGCATTTT. The variable domain in full, with residues beyond the CDR3 obtained from the reference TRBV28 and TRBJ1-5 genes, is DVKVTQSSRYLVKRTGEKVFLECVQDMDHENMFWYRQDPGLGLRLIYFSYDVKMKEKGDIPEGYSVSREKKERFSLILESASTNQTSMYLCARMESRGRQPQHFGDGTRLSIL.